This T cell receptor beta chain was captured in a study of OX40 agonist ivuxolimab in advanced cancers. On the study more broadly: A history of anti-PD-1, anti-PD-L1 or anti-CTLA-4 therapy was acceptable, and around 36% had some. Partial response was recorded in three patients: one hepatocellular carcinoma and two cutaneous melanoma cases.

This CDR3 is built from 12 residues. Germline V gene lookup returns CDR1 MNHEY and CDR2 SVGAGI. Trimming removed 5 bases from V and 6 bases from J, with 10 bases in between. Sampling of blood occurred at baseline, cycle 4 day 1, and cycle 7 day 1. TCRdb keeps only in-frame clones here, not all; method: immunoSEQ multiplex PCR. Counted here are more than 55,000 clones, around 86% occurring once; the ten biggest clones make up 3.5% to 4%. The sequence was obtained from an adult with an advanced solid tumor such as melanoma, head and neck, liver or kidney cancer. This chain uses TRBV6-5 with TRBJ1-1, with D perhaps TRBD1 (5 bases). The sample in question was CD4+ or CD8+ T cells sorted from blood, obtained in a trial of the OX40 agonist ivuxolimab. The CDR3 DNA reads as TGTGCCAGCAGTCGGGGGGGGTCTGAAGCTTTCTTT. Its protein product is CASSRGGSEAFF.